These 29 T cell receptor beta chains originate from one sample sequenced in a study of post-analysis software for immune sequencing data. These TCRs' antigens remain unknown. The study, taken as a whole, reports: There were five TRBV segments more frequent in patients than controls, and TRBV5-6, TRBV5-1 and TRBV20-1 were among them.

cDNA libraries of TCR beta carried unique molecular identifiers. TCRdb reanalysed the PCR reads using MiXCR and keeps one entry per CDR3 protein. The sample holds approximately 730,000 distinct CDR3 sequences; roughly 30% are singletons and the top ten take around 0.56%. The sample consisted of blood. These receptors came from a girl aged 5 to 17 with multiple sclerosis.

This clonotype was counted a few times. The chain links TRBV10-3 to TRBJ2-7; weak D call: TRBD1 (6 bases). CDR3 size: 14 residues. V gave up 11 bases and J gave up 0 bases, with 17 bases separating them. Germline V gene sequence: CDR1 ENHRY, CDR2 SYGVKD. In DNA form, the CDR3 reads TGTGCCTCGACCTACAGGGTACCCTCCTACGAGCAGTACTTC. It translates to CASTYRVPSYEQYF.

The CDR3 loop reads CSAGTGTDSYNEQFF. The CDR3 coding sequence is TGCAGTGCCGGAACCGGGACGGATTCCTACAATGAGCAGTTCTTC. The chain is built from TRBV20-1 and TRBJ2-1; D may correspond to TRBD1 or TRBD2 (5 bases each). Trimming shortened V by 6 bases and J by 1 base, and 16 bases separated the two germline ends. CDR3 length: 15 residues. Germline CDR1 reads DFQATT; CDR2 reads SNEGSKA (reference sequence).

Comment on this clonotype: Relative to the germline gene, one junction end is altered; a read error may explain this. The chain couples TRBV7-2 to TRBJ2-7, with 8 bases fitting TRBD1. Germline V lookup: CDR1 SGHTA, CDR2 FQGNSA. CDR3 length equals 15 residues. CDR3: CASSLDRTGRREQYF. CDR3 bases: TGTGCCAGCAGCTTAGACCGGACAGGGCGGCGCGAGCAGTACTTT.

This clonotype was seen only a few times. The CDR3 nucleotides read TGCAGTGCTAGTGAGACCCAGTACTTC. Protein product: CSASETQYF. This chain joins TRBV20-1 and TRBJ2-5; the D is unclear. Looked up from germline, CDR1 is DFQATT and CDR2 is SNEGSKA (reference sequence). With 3 bases removed from V and 5 bases from J, the gap between germline ends came to 1 base. CDR3 length: 9 residues.

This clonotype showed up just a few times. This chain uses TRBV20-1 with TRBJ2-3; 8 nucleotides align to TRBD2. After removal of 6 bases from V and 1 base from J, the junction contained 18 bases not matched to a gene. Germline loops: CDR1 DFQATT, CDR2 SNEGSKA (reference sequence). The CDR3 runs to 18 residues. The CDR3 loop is CSARDLGGTSAGTDTQYF. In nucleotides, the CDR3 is TGCAGTGCCCGAGATCTAGGAGGGACTAGTGCCGGCACAGATACGCAGTATTTT.

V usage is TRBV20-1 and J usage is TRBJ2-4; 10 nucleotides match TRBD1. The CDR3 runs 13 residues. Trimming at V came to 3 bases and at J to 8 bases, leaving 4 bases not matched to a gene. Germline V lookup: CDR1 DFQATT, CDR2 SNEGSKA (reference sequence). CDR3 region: CSARGQGTDIQYF. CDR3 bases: TGCAGTGCTAGGGGACAGGGGACGGACATTCAGTACTTC.

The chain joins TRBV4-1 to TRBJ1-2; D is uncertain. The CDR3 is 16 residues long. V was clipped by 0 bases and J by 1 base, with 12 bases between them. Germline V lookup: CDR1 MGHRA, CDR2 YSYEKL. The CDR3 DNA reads TGCGCCAGCAGCCAAGATCGCTCAGCGGGTAACTATGGCTACACCTTC. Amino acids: CASSQDRSAGNYGYTF.

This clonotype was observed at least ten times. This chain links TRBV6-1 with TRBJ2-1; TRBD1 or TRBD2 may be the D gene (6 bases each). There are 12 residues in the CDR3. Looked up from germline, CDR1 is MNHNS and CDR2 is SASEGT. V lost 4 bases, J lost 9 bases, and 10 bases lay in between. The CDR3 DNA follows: TGTGCCAGCAGTGCAAAGGGGGGTGAGCAGTTCTTC. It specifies CASSAKGGEQFF.

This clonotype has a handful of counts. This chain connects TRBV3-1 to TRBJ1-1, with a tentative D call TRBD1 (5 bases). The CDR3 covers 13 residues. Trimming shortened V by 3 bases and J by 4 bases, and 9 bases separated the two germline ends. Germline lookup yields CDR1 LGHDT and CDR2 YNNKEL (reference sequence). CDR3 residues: CASSHGGVTEAFF. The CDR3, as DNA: TGTGCCAGCAGCCACGGGGGAGTCACTGAAGCTTTCTTT.

The DNA of the CDR3 is TGCGCCAGCAGCCAAGAAACTAGCGGGGCCGCCTACGAGCAGTACTTC. Protein sequence: CASSQETSGAAYEQYF. The rearrangement joins TRBV4-3 to TRBJ2-7; TRBD2 matches 10 bases. The CDR3 covers 16 residues. Germline V gene sequence: CDR1 LGHNA, CDR2 YSLEER. V trimming: 0 bases; J trimming: 2 bases; junction bases outside the gene matches: 4.

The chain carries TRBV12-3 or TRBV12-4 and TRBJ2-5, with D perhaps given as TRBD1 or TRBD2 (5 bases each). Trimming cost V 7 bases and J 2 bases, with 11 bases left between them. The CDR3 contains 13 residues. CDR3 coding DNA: TGTGCCAGCAACCGGGGCCAGCAAGAGACCCAGTACTTC. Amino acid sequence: CASNRGQQETQYF.

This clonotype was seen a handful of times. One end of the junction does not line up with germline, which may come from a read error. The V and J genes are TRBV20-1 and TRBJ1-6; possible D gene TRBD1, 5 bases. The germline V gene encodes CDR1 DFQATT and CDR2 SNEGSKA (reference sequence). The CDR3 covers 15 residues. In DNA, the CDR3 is TGCAGCACTCGGCCAGGGCGGCAGAGTAATCCACCCCTCCACTTT. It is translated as CSTRPGRQSNPPLHF.

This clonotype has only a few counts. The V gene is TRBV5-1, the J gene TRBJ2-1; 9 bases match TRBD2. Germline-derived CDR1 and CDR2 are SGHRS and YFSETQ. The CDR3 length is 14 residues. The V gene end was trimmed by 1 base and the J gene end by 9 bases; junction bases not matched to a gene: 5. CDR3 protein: CASSLSASGTEQFF. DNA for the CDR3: TGCGCCAGCAGCTTGTCAGCTAGCGGGACTGAGCAGTTCTTC.

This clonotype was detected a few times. The CDR3 loop is CASSNSWTSEQYF. In DNA, the CDR3 is TGTGCCAGCAGCAATAGCTGGACGAGCGAGCAGTACTTC. The chain links TRBV7-2 to TRBJ2-7; D gene uncertain. The CDR3 has 13 residues. Trimming shortened V by 5 bases and J by 6 bases, and 14 bases separated the two germline ends. Germline CDR1 and CDR2: SGHTA and FQGNSA.

CDR3 loop: CASSQDPSGRDTQYF. The CDR3 region has the DNA TGCGCCAGCAGCCAAGATCCTAGCGGGAGAGATACGCAGTATTTT. V usage is TRBV4-1 and J usage is TRBJ2-3; 10 bases are a match to TRBD2. The CDR3 is made up of 15 amino acids. The V gene's germline CDR1 is MGHRA and CDR2 YSYEKL. Trimming at V came to 0 bases and at J to 5 bases, leaving 2 bases not matched to a gene.

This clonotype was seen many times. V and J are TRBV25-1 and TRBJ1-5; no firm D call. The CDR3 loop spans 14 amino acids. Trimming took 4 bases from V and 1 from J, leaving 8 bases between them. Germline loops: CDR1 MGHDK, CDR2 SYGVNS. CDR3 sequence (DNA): TGTGCCAGCAGTGGGGCCGGGAGCAATCAGCCCCAGCATTTT. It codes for CASSGAGSNQPQHF. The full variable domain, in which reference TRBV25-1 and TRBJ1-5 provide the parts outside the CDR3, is EADIYQTPRYLVIGTGKKITLECSQTMGHDKMYWYQQDPGMELHLIHYSYGVNSTEKGDLSSESTVSRIRTEHFPLTLESARPSHTSQYLCASSGAGSNQPQHFGDGTRLSIL.

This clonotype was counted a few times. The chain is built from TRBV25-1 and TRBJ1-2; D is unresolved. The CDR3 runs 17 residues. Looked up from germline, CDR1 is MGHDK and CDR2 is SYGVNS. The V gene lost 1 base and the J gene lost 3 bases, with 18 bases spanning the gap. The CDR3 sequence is CASSEWVAGFGDYGYTF. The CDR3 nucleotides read TGTGCCAGCAGTGAATGGGTCGCGGGATTCGGGGACTATGGCTACACCTTC.

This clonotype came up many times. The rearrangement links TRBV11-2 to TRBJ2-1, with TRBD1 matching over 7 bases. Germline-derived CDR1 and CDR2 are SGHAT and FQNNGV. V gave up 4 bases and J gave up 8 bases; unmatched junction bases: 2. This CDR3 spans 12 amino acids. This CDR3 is CASSYRGDEQFF. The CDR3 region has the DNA TGTGCCAGCAGCTACAGGGGTGATGAGCAGTTCTTC.

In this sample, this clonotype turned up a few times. The CDR3 DNA reads as TGCGCCAGCACCCCGTTCTCAGATGAGCAGTTCTTC. It is translated as CASTPFSDEQFF. The rearrangement uses TRBV10-2 and TRBJ2-1; D is unresolved. The germline V gene encodes CDR1 WSHSY and CDR2 SAAADI. The CDR3 extends over 12 amino acids. V dropped 7 bases and J dropped 8 bases, with 12 bases sitting between them.

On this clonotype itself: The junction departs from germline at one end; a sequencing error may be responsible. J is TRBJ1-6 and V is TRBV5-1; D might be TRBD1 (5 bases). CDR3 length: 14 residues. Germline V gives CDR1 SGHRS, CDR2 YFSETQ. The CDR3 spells CASSSAGPASPPHF. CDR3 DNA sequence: TGCGCCAGCAGCTCGGCGGGGCCCGCTTCACCCCCCCACTTT.

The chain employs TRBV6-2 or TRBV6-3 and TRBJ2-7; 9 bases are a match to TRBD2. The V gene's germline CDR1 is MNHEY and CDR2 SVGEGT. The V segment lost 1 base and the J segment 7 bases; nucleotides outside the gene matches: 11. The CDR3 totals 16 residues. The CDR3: CASSYFFRPSGDEQYF. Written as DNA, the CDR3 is TGTGCCAGCAGTTACTTCTTCCGCCCTAGCGGGGATGAGCAGTACTTC.

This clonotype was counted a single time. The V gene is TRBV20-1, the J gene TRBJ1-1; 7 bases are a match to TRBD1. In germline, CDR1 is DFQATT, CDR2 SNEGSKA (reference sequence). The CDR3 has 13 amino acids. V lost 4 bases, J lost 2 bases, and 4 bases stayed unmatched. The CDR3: CSAKTGYNTEAFF. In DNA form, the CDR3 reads TGCAGTGCTAAGACAGGGTATAACACTGAAGCTTTCTTT.

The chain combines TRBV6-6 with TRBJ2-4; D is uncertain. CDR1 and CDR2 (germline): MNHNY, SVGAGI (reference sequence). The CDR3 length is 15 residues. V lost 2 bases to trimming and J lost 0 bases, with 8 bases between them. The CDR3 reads CASSYATLAKNIQYF. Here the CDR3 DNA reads TGTGCCAGCAGTTACGCAACGCTAGCCAAAAACATTCAGTACTTC.

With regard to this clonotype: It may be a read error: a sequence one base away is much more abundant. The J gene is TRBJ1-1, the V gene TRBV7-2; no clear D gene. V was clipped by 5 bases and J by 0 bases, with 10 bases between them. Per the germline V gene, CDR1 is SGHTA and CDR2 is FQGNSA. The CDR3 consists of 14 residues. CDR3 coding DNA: TGTGCCAGCAGCCCGGGGTGGGTGAACACTGAAGCTTTCTTT. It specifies CASSPGWVNTEAFF.

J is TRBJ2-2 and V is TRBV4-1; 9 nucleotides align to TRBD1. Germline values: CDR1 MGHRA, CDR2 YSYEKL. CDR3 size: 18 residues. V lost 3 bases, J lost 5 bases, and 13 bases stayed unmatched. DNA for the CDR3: TGCGCCAGCAGCCATCTTCTCGGACAGGGGAAAGTAACCGGGGAGCTGTTTTTT. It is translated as CASSHLLGQGKVTGELFF.

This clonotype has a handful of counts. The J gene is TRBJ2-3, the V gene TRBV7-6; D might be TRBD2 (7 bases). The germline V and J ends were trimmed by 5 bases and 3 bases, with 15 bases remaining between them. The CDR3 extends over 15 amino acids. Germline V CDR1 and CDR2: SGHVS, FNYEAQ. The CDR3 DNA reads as TGTGCCAGCAGCCCCCGGGGGGCGCTGACAGATACGCAGTATTTT. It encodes CASSPRGALTDTQYF. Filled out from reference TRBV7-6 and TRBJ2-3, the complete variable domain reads GAGVSQSPRYKVTKRGQDVALRCDPISGHVSLYWYRQALGQGPEFLTYFNYEAQQDKSGLPNDRFSAERPEGSISTLTIQRTEQRDSAMYRCASSPRGALTDTQYFGPGTRLTVL.

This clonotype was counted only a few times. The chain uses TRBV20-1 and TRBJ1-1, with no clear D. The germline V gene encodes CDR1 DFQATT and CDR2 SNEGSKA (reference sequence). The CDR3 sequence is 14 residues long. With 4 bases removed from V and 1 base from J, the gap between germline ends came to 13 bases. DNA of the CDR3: TGCAGTGCTAACTCCGGACCGCGGAACACTGAAGCTTTCTTT. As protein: CSANSGPRNTEAFF.

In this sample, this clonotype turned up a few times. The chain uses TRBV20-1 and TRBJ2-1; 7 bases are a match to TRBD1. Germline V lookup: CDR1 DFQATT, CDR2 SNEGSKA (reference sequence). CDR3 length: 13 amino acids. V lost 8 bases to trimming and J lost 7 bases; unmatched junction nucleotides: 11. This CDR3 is CSRIGGLENEQFF. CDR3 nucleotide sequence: TGCAGTCGTATAGGGGGCTTAGAGAATGAGCAGTTCTTC.

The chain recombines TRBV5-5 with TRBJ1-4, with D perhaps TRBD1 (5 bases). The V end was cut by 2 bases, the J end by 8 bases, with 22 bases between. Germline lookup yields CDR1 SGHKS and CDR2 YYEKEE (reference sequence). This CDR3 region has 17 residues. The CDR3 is CASSFLGAATVGEKLFF. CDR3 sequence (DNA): TGTGCCAGCAGCTTCCTCGGGGCGGCAACAGTGGGGGAAAAACTGTTTTTT. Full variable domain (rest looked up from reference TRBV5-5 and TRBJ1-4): DAGVTQSPTHLIKTRGQQVTLRCSPISGHKSVSWYQQVLGQGPQFIFQYYEKEERGRGNFPDRFSARQFPNYSSELNVNALLLGDSALYLCASSFLGAATVGEKLFFGSGTQLSVL.